This passage covers 8 T cell receptor beta chains from one sample sequenced in a study of T cell repertoires in cytomegalovirus infection. MiXCR, applied by TCRdb to the reads, yields one record per CDR3 protein. In the table there are a few hundred thousand distinct CDR3 sequences, roughly a sixth of which are singletons. The material sequenced was PBMCs. These receptors were obtained from a human donor in good health (CMV status not recorded). Some clones in this sample may be carry-over from other donors' samples.

This clonotype came up a few times. CDR3 nucleotides: TGTGCCAGCAGCCCAACCCGGGACAGCTCTAGCACAGATACGCAGTATTTT. It codes for CASSPTRDSSSTDTQYF. This chain joins TRBV7-2 and TRBJ2-3; 7 bases are shared with TRBD1. V trimming: 5 bases; J trimming: 0 bases; junction bases outside the gene matches: 11. The V gene's germline CDR1 is SGHTA and CDR2 FQGNSA. The CDR3 loop spans 17 amino acids.

The J gene is TRBJ1-3, the V gene TRBV27, with TRBD1 as a possible D gene (5 bases). With 11 bases removed from V and 0 bases from J, the gap between germline ends came to 14 bases. The CDR3 sequence is 14 residues long. The germline CDR1 and CDR2 sequences are MNHEY and SMNVEV (reference sequence). The CDR3 sequence: CAGPGRGSGNTIYF. CDR3 nucleotide sequence: TGTGCCGGTCCGGGTAGGGGCTCTGGAAACACCATATATTTT.

This clonotype was recorded a few times. V is TRBV28 and J is TRBJ2-5, with a weak D call TRBD2 (6 bases). V gave up 3 bases and J gave up 0 bases, with 8 bases separating them. This CDR3 region has 14 residues. Germline-derived CDR1 and CDR2 are MDHEN and SYDVKM. CDR3 protein: CASSFGGNQETQYF. CDR3 bases: TGTGCCAGCAGTTTCGGAGGGAACCAAGAGACCCAGTACTTC.

This clonotype has at least ten counts. The chain uses TRBV12-3 or TRBV12-4 and TRBJ1-2; D is undetermined. The CDR3 is made up of 13 amino acids. Trimming cost V 5 bases and J 2 bases, with 9 bases left between them. As DNA, the CDR3 is TGTGCCAGCAGTCCAGGAAAAAACTATGGCTACACCTTC. Translation gives CASSPGKNYGYTF.

The V gene is TRBV10-3, the J gene TRBJ1-4; D is possibly TRBD1 (6 bases). CDR3 size: 15 residues. Germline V CDR1 and CDR2: ENHRY, SYGVKD. V lost 0 bases and J lost 4, with 9 bases in between. CDR3 amino acids: CAISESIQGNEKLFF. The DNA for the CDR3 is TGTGCCATCAGTGAGTCGATACAGGGTAATGAAAAACTGTTTTTT.

The chain is built from TRBV20-1 and TRBJ2-3; a possible D gene is TRBD1 (5 bases). The ends were cut back, 0 bases at V and 10 bases at J, with 11 bases in the middle. The CDR3 extends over 12 amino acids. Germline loops: CDR1 DFQATT, CDR2 SNEGSKA (reference sequence). The CDR3 loop reads CSARDGAEPQYF. The CDR3 DNA sequence: TGCAGTGCTAGAGATGGGGCAGAACCGCAGTATTTT.

This clonotype was detected many times. DNA for the CDR3: TGTGCCATCAGCACGGGTGATGAGCAGTTCTTC. It specifies CAISTGDEQFF. The chain employs TRBV10-3 and TRBJ2-1; D ambiguous. V was shortened by 6 bases and J by 8 bases, with 8 bases between the two germline ends. The CDR3 length is 11 residues. Looked up from germline, CDR1 is ENHRY and CDR2 is SYGVKD.

This clonotype was counted at least ten times. The chain combines TRBV12-3 or TRBV12-4 with TRBJ1-3; 11 bases are shared with TRBD1. This CDR3 is built from 17 residues. J was trimmed by 2 bases and V by 5 bases; bases with no gene match: 8. Here the CDR3 reads CASSPQWTGGTGNTIYF. In DNA, the CDR3 is TGTGCCAGCAGTCCGCAATGGACAGGGGGCACTGGAAACACCATATATTTT.